This entry is about one TCR beta chain. This sample stems from a study of blood T cell repertoires in COVID-19. Study background: Spain, Italy and the United States supplied samples that represented acute and convalescent COVID-19. T cells, B-cell-depleted T cells, or PBMCs supplied cDNA or gDNA.

The CDR3 spans 15 residues. With 1 base removed from V and 10 bases from J, the gap between germline ends came to 14 bases. Germline V gives CDR1 KGHSH, CDR2 LQKENI. Using immunoSEQ multiplex PCR, the repertoire was profiled, and TCRdb retains in-frame clones only, with some absent. Of roughly 150,000 clones in the sample, 88% are singletons; the top ten hold around 26%. This TCR was sampled from a human donor in a cohort sampled during active COVID-19. V and J are TRBV18 and TRBJ1-6; D is possibly TRBD1 (6 bases). Specimen: peripheral blood. In DNA, the CDR3 is TGTGCCAGCTCACCACAGACAGGCGCGAACTCACCCCTCCACTTT. Translating gives CASSPQTGANSPLHF.